The next 23 T cell receptor beta chains were all read from a single sample in a study of T cell changes during pregnancy in multiple sclerosis. Clones were read by immunoSEQ multiplex PCR, and TCRdb kept only the in-frame ones, dropping some. The table has about 38,000 clones, 80% to 95% seen once; the top ten hold around 5.5%. The sample in question was CD8+ T cells from peripheral blood mononuclear cells, obtained in the third trimester of pregnancy. These receptors were collected from a female donor with multiple sclerosis, enrolled in a pregnancy study.

This clone appeared a few times. This chain uses TRBV14 with TRBJ2-1; 9 bases map to TRBD2. CDR3 size: 16 residues. CDR1 and CDR2 (germline): SGHDN, FVKESK. After removal of 0 bases from V and 7 bases from J, the junction contained 7 bases not matched to a gene. CDR3 nucleotides: TGTGCCAGCAGCCAAGATTCAGCGGGAGGCAGGAATGAGCAGTTCTTC. Protein product: CASSQDSAGGRNEQFF. The full variable domain, rest sourced from reference TRBV14 and TRBJ2-1, is EAGVTQFPSHSVIEKGQTVTLRCDPISGHDNLYWYRRVMGKEIKFLLHFVKESKQDESGMPNNRFLAERTGGTYSTLKVQPAELEDSGVYFCASSQDSAGGRNEQFFGPGTRLTVL.

This clone was recorded once. In DNA, the CDR3 is TGCAGCGTTGCCGGAATCGGGGTACCTAATGAAAAACTGTTTTTT. Residues: CSVAGIGVPNEKLFF. The V and J genes are TRBV29-1 and TRBJ1-4; D is unclear. The CDR3 length is 15 residues. Trimming took off 4 bases at V and 3 bases at J, with 15 bases between the two ends. The germline CDR1 and CDR2 sequences are SQVTM and ANQGSEA.

The gene calls are TRBV4-2 and TRBJ2-1; 9 bases are shared with TRBD2. V dropped 7 bases and J dropped 2; count of bases not matched to a gene: 9. The CDR3 runs to 16 residues. The germline V gene has CDR1 LGHNA and CDR2 YNFKEQ. The CDR3 DNA sequence: TGTGCCAGCAACCCTCTAGCGGGAAAAACCTACAATGAGCAGTTCTTC. This translates into CASNPLAGKTYNEQFF.

V gene TRBV27 combines with J gene TRBJ2-7, with 9 bases identical to TRBD1. CDR1 is MNHEY and CDR2 is SMNVEV in the germline V gene (reference sequence). The CDR3 runs to 15 residues. V dropped 6 bases and J dropped 4; count of bases not matched to a gene: 10. CDR3 nucleotide sequence: TGTGCCAGCAGCCCCGGCGGGACAGGGCTTTACGAGCAGTACTTC. Translation gives CASSPGGTGLYEQYF.

The chain employs TRBV19 and TRBJ2-2; 13 positions agree with TRBD2. Germline assignment: CDR1 LNHDA and CDR2 SQIVND (reference sequence). The CDR3 is 15 residues long. Trimming removed 6 bases from V and 5 bases from J; junction bases left unmatched: 3. The CDR3 DNA sequence: TGTGCCAGTAGAGGACTAGCGGGAGAAACCGGGGAGCTGTTTTTT. Translating gives CASRGLAGETGELFF.

V is TRBV6-5 and J is TRBJ2-2; 7 bases align to TRBD1. CDR3 length: 15 residues. After removal of 2 bases from V and 6 bases from J, the junction contained 6 bases not matched to a gene. Germline loops: CDR1 MNHEY, CDR2 SVGAGI. For the CDR3, the DNA is TGTGCCAGCAGTTACGGCAGGGGGTTAGCCGGGGAGCTGTTTTTT. Translating gives CASSYGRGLAGELFF.

The V gene is TRBV29-1, the J gene TRBJ2-5, with 7 positions matching TRBD2. The junction had 5 bases not matched to a gene; V was cut back by 3 bases and J by 4 bases. The CDR3 is made up of 13 amino acids. Germline loops: CDR1 SQVTM, CDR2 ANQGSEA. CDR3 loop: CSVEGGFRETQYF. For the CDR3, the DNA is TGCAGCGTTGAGGGAGGGTTTAGAGAGACCCAGTACTTC.

The chain combines TRBV7-3 with TRBJ2-1; 9 nucleotides align to TRBD2. Trimming took 1 base from V and 7 from J; bases not matched to a gene: 17. The CDR3 runs to 19 residues. Germline loops: CDR1 SGHTA, CDR2 FQGTGA. The CDR3 DNA sequence: TGTGCCAGCAGCTTAAGCGGTTCACATGAGCGGGAGGTTTCGAATGAGCAGTTCTTC. It is translated as CASSLSGSHEREVSNEQFF.

CDR3 DNA: TGTGCCAGCAGTCCTTGGACAGGGGTAGGCACAGATACGCAGTATTTT. It codes for CASSPWTGVGTDTQYF. The chain uses TRBV28 and TRBJ2-3, with TRBD1 matching over 9 bases. The CDR3 has 16 amino acids. V was clipped by 5 bases and J by 1 base; unmatched bases: 7. From germline, CDR1 is MDHEN and CDR2 SYDVKM.

The V call is TRBV20-1, the J call TRBJ2-1, with D hard to call. V was clipped by 0 bases and J by 8 bases, with 5 bases between them. The CDR3 totals 11 residues. The germline V gene has CDR1 DFQATT and CDR2 SNEGSKA (reference sequence). The CDR3 DNA reads as TGCAGTGCTAGAGAACACCATGAGCAGTTCTTC. Translated: CSAREHHEQFF.

The gene calls are TRBV13 and TRBJ1-2; D uncertain. Trimming removed 5 bases at V and 5 bases at J, with 15 bases between. The CDR3 sequence is 14 residues long. Germline V gene lookup returns CDR1 PRHDT and CDR2 FYEKMQ (reference sequence). The CDR3 sequence is CASSPPLPGYGYTF. CDR3 sequence (DNA): TGTGCCAGCAGCCCCCCCTTACCGGGGTATGGCTACACCTTC.

The CDR3: CASSHLQGNDGYTF. For the CDR3, the DNA is TGCGCCAGCAGCCATCTACAGGGGAACGATGGCTACACCTTC. This chain joins TRBV4-3 and TRBJ1-2; the match to TRBD1 covers 7 bases. The germline V gene has CDR1 LGHNA and CDR2 YSLEER. This CDR3 is 14 amino acids long. The ends lost 3 bases at V and 6 bases at J; junction bases unmatched: 7.

The chain employs TRBV6-5 and TRBJ2-1; 11 nucleotides agree with TRBD2. The CDR3 has 15 amino acids. The germline gives CDR1 MNHEY, CDR2 SVGAGI. V shed 10 bases and J 3 bases; nucleotides not matched to a gene: 8. The CDR3 here is CATLSGTSGYNEQFF. As DNA, the CDR3 is TGTGCCACCCTGTCCGGGACTAGCGGCTACAATGAGCAGTTCTTC.

The genes are TRBV7-8 and TRBJ2-2; 8 positions agree with TRBD2. Germline values: CDR1 SGHVS, CDR2 FQNEAQ. The CDR3 extends over 18 amino acids. After removal of 3 bases from V and 6 bases from J, the junction contained 15 bases not matched to a gene. The CDR3, as DNA: TGTGCCAGCAGCTTCTTTAGCGGGATGCCTCTGAGGGCCGGGGAGCTGTTTTTT. Translated, it gives CASSFFSGMPLRAGELFF.

The J gene is TRBJ2-1, the V gene TRBV7-9, with a tentative D call TRBD2 (5 bases). Germline assignment: CDR1 SEHNR and CDR2 FQNEAQ (reference sequence). The CDR3 loop spans 15 amino acids. V gave up 5 bases and J gave up 0 bases, with 11 bases separating them. For the CDR3, the DNA is TGTGCCAGCAGCCCCGAGGGTAGCTCCTACAATGAGCAGTTCTTC. Its translation: CASSPEGSSYNEQFF.

The CDR3 DNA sequence: TGTGCCATCAGTGAGCTTGGGGGCGAGAACACTGAAGCTTTCTTT. It encodes CAISELGGENTEAFF. The chain uses TRBV10-3 and TRBJ1-1, with D tentatively TRBD1 (6 bases). Germline V lookup: CDR1 ENHRY, CDR2 SYGVKD. This CDR3 region has 15 residues. The ends were cut back, 2 bases at V and 1 base at J, with 11 bases in the middle.

The rearrangement uses TRBV7-9 and TRBJ2-5, with D hard to call. CDR1 and CDR2 from the germline V gene are SEHNR and FQNEAQ (reference sequence). V shed 1 base and J shed 1 base, with 7 bases lying between them. The CDR3 totals 14 residues. The CDR3 loop reads CASSLGDTQETQYF. CDR3 DNA: TGTGCCAGCAGCTTAGGCGACACCCAAGAGACCCAGTACTTC.

The V call is TRBV6-1, the J call TRBJ1-2, with D maybe TRBD1 (6 bases). The germline V gene has CDR1 MNHNS and CDR2 SASEGT. The CDR3 sequence is 13 residues long. The V end lost 5 bases, the J end lost 7 bases, and 14 bases lay between the germline ends. The CDR3 loop reads CASSYIRGGGYTF. The CDR3 region has the DNA TGTGCCAGCAGTTATATCAGGGGCGGTGGCTACACCTTC.

The chain joins TRBV11-3 to TRBJ2-3; TRBD2 agrees at 7 bases. The CDR3 consists of 17 residues. Germline V CDR1 and CDR2: SGHNT, YENEEA. V shed 9 bases and J 0 bases; nucleotides not matched to a gene: 15. The CDR3 coding sequence is TGTGCCAGTAGGCGACTAGCATCCCCCCTGAGCACAGATACGCAGTATTTT. Its translation: CASRRLASPLSTDTQYF.

This clone was detected only once. The chain uses TRBV25-1 and TRBJ2-5, with a tentative D call TRBD2 (7 bases). V lost 3 bases to trimming and J lost 3 bases, with 14 bases between them. The CDR3 is made up of 15 amino acids. Germline-derived CDR1 and CDR2 are MGHDK and SYGVNS. CDR3 nucleotides: TGTGCCAGCAGTGAGTGGCGGGGGCCCAAAGAGACCCAGTACTTC. This sequence encodes CASSEWRGPKETQYF.

J is TRBJ2-1 and V is TRBV27; TRBD1 agrees at 9 bases. V gave up 6 bases and J gave up 4 bases; unmatched junction bases: 4. CDR3 length: 14 residues. Looked up from germline, CDR1 is MNHEY and CDR2 is SMNVEV (reference sequence). In DNA form, the CDR3 reads TGTGCCAGCAGGGACAGGGGATCATACAATGAGCAGTTCTTC. It specifies CASRDRGSYNEQFF.

Written as DNA, the CDR3 is TGTGCCAGCAGCTTATTACTAGCGGGAGAAGGGTGGAACTACGAGCAGTACTTC. Its protein product is CASSLLLAGEGWNYEQYF. V and J are TRBV7-6 and TRBJ2-7; 11 bases match TRBD2. Trimming at V came to 2 bases and at J to 3 bases, leaving 12 bases not matched to a gene. Germline CDR1 SGHVS, CDR2 FNYEAQ. The CDR3 has 18 amino acids.

CDR3 region: CASSPDPGGEQFF. The CDR3 DNA is TGCGCCAGCAGCCCCGACCCCGGGGGTGAGCAGTTCTTC. V gene TRBV4-1 combines with J gene TRBJ2-1; TRBD2 is a possible D gene (6 bases). The CDR3 is 13 amino acids. Trimming removed 4 bases at V and 9 bases at J, with 13 bases between. CDR1 and CDR2 from the germline V gene are MGHRA and YSYEKL.